The 21 T cell receptor beta chains given below trace back to one sample, sequenced in a study of human T cells and chemical hapten exposure. TCRdb ran MiXCR on the RACE reads and lists one entry per CDR3 protein. The table includes more than 75,000 distinct CDR3 sequences, roughly 10% detected once. The time point here: patch test 2, 6 weeks after DPC sensitization. Regarding treatment: therapeutic diphenylcyclopropenone sensitization with weekly scalp DPC. The input for sequencing was whole blood, taken in connection with sensitization to the hapten diphenylcyclopropenone (DPC). These receptors all come from a young woman with alopecia areata. Some clones in this sample may be carry-over from other donors' samples.

This clonotype was seen at least ten times. This CDR3 is CASSNTQGLNQPQHF. In nucleotides, the CDR3 is TGTGCCAGCTCGAACACCCAGGGCCTCAATCAGCCCCAGCATTTT. The chain is built from TRBV18 and TRBJ1-5; D might be TRBD1 (5 bases). Germline lookup yields CDR1 KGHSH and CDR2 LQKENI. V was trimmed by 6 bases and J by 3 bases, leaving 15 bases between them. The CDR3 runs to 15 residues.

This clonotype was counted at least ten times. The V call is TRBV19, the J call TRBJ1-5, with D possibly being TRBD1 (5 bases). V was shortened by 3 bases and J by 3 bases, with 12 bases between the two germline ends. Germline V gene lookup returns CDR1 LNHDA and CDR2 SQIVND (reference sequence). The CDR3 extends over 15 amino acids. This CDR3 is CASSIPGDDNQPQHF. Written as DNA, the CDR3 is TGTGCCAGTAGTATCCCGGGGGACGACAATCAGCCCCAGCATTTT.

This clonotype appeared many times. V and J are TRBV6-1 and TRBJ1-4; D gene uncertain. The CDR3 has 13 residues. Trimming removed 3 bases at V and 10 bases at J, with 12 bases between. Germline CDR1 MNHNS, CDR2 SASEGT. The CDR3, as DNA: TGTGCCAGCAGTGACGGCTTGGCTGGAAAACTGTTTTTT. Protein product: CASSDGLAGKLFF.

Details on this clonotype: Compared with germline, one end of the junction differs, possibly owing to a read error. The rearrangement uses TRBV29-1 and TRBJ2-5; tentatively, D is TRBD1 (6 bases). Per germline, CDR1 SQVTM and CDR2 ANQGSEA. There are 14 residues in the CDR3. CDR3 sequence (DNA): TGCAGCGTTGAACAGGGGCAGTACCAAGAGACCGAGTACTTC. It encodes CSVEQGQYQETEYF.

In the case of this clonotype: This may arise from a read error, as a much more abundant clone is one base away. The chain employs TRBV10-3 and TRBJ1-6; D is ambiguous. The germline gives CDR1 ENHRY, CDR2 SYGVKD. The CDR3 runs 15 residues. The chain's CDR3 is CVISSRERTLSPLHF. CDR3 DNA sequence: TGTGTCATCAGCTCACGGGAAAGGACTCTGTCACCCCTCCACTTT.

In its sample, this clonotype was seen many times. The V call is TRBV28, the J call TRBJ1-5; D possibly corresponds to TRBD1 (6 bases). V lost 2 bases to trimming and J lost 6 bases, with 11 bases between them. CDR1 MDHEN and CDR2 SYDVKM come from the germline V gene. CDR3 length: 14 residues. The chain's CDR3 is CASSLPGDLQPQHF. The CDR3 DNA reads as TGTGCCAGCAGTTTACCAGGGGATCTTCAGCCCCAGCATTTT.

V usage is TRBV28 and J usage is TRBJ2-4; TRBD2 agrees at 10 bases. Unmatched junction bases numbered 16, after V lost 5 bases and J lost 9 bases. From germline, CDR1 is MDHEN and CDR2 SYDVKM. This CDR3 has 17 residues. CDR3 coding DNA: TGTGCCAGCAGTCACCAGCGGGGGGGCCACCCAACACCCATTCAGTACTTC. It is translated as CASSHQRGGHPTPIQYF.

This clonotype has a count of ten or more. V usage is TRBV12-3 or TRBV12-4 and J usage is TRBJ1-2; possible D gene TRBD1, 6 bases. V was clipped by 3 bases and J by 8 bases, with 10 bases between them. The CDR3 is made up of 12 amino acids. The CDR3: CASSLARGGYTF. For the CDR3, the DNA is TGTGCCAGCAGTTTGGCCAGGGGAGGCTACACCTTC.

The gene calls are TRBV11-3 and TRBJ2-1; D may match TRBD1 or TRBD2 (5 bases each). Germline V CDR1 and CDR2: SGHNT, YENEEA. V lost 0 bases and J lost 10, with 13 bases in between. This CDR3 spans 14 amino acids. CDR3 amino acids: CASSLDLGDQEQFF. CDR3 nucleotide sequence: TGTGCCAGCAGCTTAGACTTGGGGGACCAAGAGCAGTTCTTC.

The table lists this clonotype with a few counts. J is TRBJ2-1 and V is TRBV28; D may be TRBD2 (7 bases). Per the germline V gene, CDR1 is MDHEN and CDR2 is SYDVKM. V lost 10 bases to trimming and J lost 11 bases, with 21 bases between them. This CDR3 is 13 amino acids long. In nucleotides, the CDR3 is TGTGCCACTGAGGGGGGGACGGCGGTAAAGCAGTTCTTC. It yields the protein CATEGGTAVKQFF.

There are many counts of this clonotype. The rearrangement uses TRBV16 and TRBJ1-6; D is undetermined. The CDR3 sequence is 14 residues long. V was cut by 2 bases and J by 9 bases, with 11 bases left in between. Germline loops: CDR1 KGHSY, CDR2 FQNENV. For the CDR3, the DNA is TGTGCCAGCAGCCAAGGGAGTGGGGTTTCACCCCTCCACTTT. Protein: CASSQGSGVSPLHF. Together with reference TRBV16 and TRBJ1-6, the CDR3 gives the full variable domain: GEEVAQTPKHLVRGEGQKAKLYCAPIKGHSYVFWYQQVLKNEFKFLISFQNENVFDETGMPKERFSAKCLPNSPCSLEIQATKLEDSAVYFCASSQGSGVSPLHFGNGTRLTVT.

This clonotype was detected ten times or more. CDR3 sequence reads: CASRGTFANTGELFF. Written as DNA, the CDR3 is TGTGCCAGCAGAGGGACGTTCGCGAACACCGGGGAGCTGTTTTTT. The chain combines TRBV6-6 with TRBJ2-2; D possibly uses TRBD1 or TRBD2 (5 bases each). CDR1 and CDR2 from the germline V gene are MNHNY and SVGAGI (reference sequence). The CDR3 has 15 residues. Trimming took off 6 bases at V and 0 bases at J, with 11 bases between the two ends.

This clonotype was picked up a small number of times. This chain links TRBV25-1 with TRBJ2-1; TRBD2 agrees at 9 bases. Trimming took 3 bases from V and 5 from J; bases not matched to a gene: 2. CDR1 is MGHDK and CDR2 is SYGVNS in the germline V gene. This CDR3 is 14 amino acids long. CDR3 sequence: CASSDSGSHNEQFF. DNA for the CDR3: TGTGCCAGCAGTGATAGCGGGAGTCACAATGAGCAGTTCTTC.

This clonotype was recorded at least ten times. V usage is TRBV7-6 and J usage is TRBJ2-3; D gene unclear. The CDR3 is 13 residues long. Per the germline V gene, CDR1 is SGHVS and CDR2 is FNYEAQ. V lost 1 base and J 4 bases, leaving 6 bases between the germline ends. The CDR3 bases are TGTGCCAGCAGCTTAGTCTCTGCAGATACGCAGTATTTT. Amino acid sequence: CASSLVSADTQYF.

With regard to this clonotype: A much larger clonotype is one base distant, so this may be a read error. V usage is TRBV19 and J usage is TRBJ1-5; no clear D. Near its end, the DNA agrees better with TRBJ2-3, so the J call may be wrong. Germline CDR1 and CDR2: LNHDA and SQIVND (reference sequence). CDR3 size: 13 residues. This chain's CDR3 is CASSITINQPQYF. Written as DNA, the CDR3 is TGTGCCAGTAGTATAACCATCAATCAGCCCCAGTATTTT.

In its sample, this clonotype was seen a few times. The CDR3, as DNA: TGTGCCAGCAGCCTTCGAATGAACACTGAAGCTTTCTTT. It yields the protein CASSLRMNTEAFF. The rearrangement joins TRBV3-1 to TRBJ1-1; D is undetermined. The CDR3 is 13 amino acids. With 4 bases removed from V and 0 bases from J, the gap between germline ends came to 6 bases. Per the germline V gene, CDR1 is LGHDT and CDR2 is YNNKEL (reference sequence).

The V and J genes are TRBV29-1 and TRBJ2-3; no clear D. Trimming removed 4 bases at V and 6 bases at J, with 20 bases between. The CDR3 is 15 residues long. Germline CDR1 SQVTM, CDR2 ANQGSEA. This chain's CDR3 is CSVVIHHTDPDTQYF. CDR3 bases: TGCAGCGTTGTTATACATCACACCGACCCGGATACGCAGTATTTT.

This clonotype was picked up many times. The J gene is TRBJ2-5, the V gene TRBV18, with 7 bases matching TRBD1. V lost 3 bases to trimming and J lost 5 bases; unmatched junction nucleotides: 3. Germline values: CDR1 KGHSH, CDR2 LQKENI. The CDR3 has 13 residues. CDR3 sequence (DNA): TGTGCCAGCTCACCCACAGGGGCGGAGACCCAGTACTTC. This gives the protein CASSPTGAETQYF.

This clonotype has more than one count but fewer than ten. This chain links TRBV2 with TRBJ2-7; TRBD1 matches at 8 bases. The CDR3 totals 17 residues. Per germline, CDR1 SNHLY and CDR2 FYNNEI. With 3 bases clipped from V and 3 bases from J, the junction kept 13 bases outside the gene matches. The CDR3 spells CASSDWLLGDRGYEQYF. The CDR3 DNA is TGTGCCAGCAGTGATTGGCTCTTGGGAGACAGGGGCTACGAGCAGTACTTC.

The V call is TRBV7-9, the J call TRBJ1-1; D remains unclear. This CDR3 has 12 amino acids. Germline V gene lookup returns CDR1 SEHNR and CDR2 FQNEAQ (reference sequence). V was pared by 2 bases and J by 11 bases, with 12 bases between. CDR3 coding DNA: TGTGCCAGCAGCTTATCATCCGGAGAGGCTTTCTTT. It yields the protein CASSLSSGEAFF.

This clonotype was counted ten times or more. This chain connects TRBV6-6 to TRBJ1-3, with D uncertain. This CDR3 comprises 15 residues. The V gene's germline CDR1 is MNHNY and CDR2 SVGAGI (reference sequence). The V end was cut by 0 bases, the J end by 2 bases, with 8 bases between. The CDR3 DNA is TGTGCCAGCAGTTACTCGGGCCTCCCTGGAAACACCATATATTTT. Amino acids: CASSYSGLPGNTIYF.